This T cell receptor beta chain was recovered during a study of blood T cells in healthy people across ages. This clonotype showed up just a few times. The antigen is not known. V shed 7 bases, J shed 5 bases, and the junction held 12 bases outside the gene matches. The CDR3 sequence is 15 residues long. In germline, CDR1 is MNHNY, CDR2 SVGAGI (reference sequence). Regarding the study as a whole: CMV status of donors was unknown, possibly confounding expanded clonotype changes. Conclusively comparing naive with antigen-experienced cells was impossible with unsorted PBMCs.

Primed by a sample-barcoded 5' primer and a J-beta primer mix, a second PCR proceeded for 7 to 11 cycles. Each cDNA molecule received a tag from a template-switch adaptor that had 12 random nucleotides. MiXCR, applied by TCRdb to the 5' RACE reads, yields one record per CDR3 protein. The sample records some 1.7 million distinct CDR3 sequences, roughly 30% being singletons. The receptor was isolated from a young woman in good health. The sequenced material came from blood. The gene calls are TRBV6-6 and TRBJ2-5; 8 bases map to TRBD2. CDR3 DNA sequence: TGTGCCAGCATCCCCGGCGGGGGGCGAGGCGAGACCCAGTACTTC. Translation gives CASIPGGGRGETQYF.